This T cell receptor beta chain was profiled in a study of T cell responses to AZD1222 COVID-19 vaccine. The study's findings and limits: Spike was spanned by vaccine-associated CD4 TCRs, with dominance at 160-218 and 743-854. Spike-specific TCRs gained breadth and depth after people received two AZD1222 doses.

About this clone: The target antigen is unknown.

Sequencing was performed with immunoSEQ multiplex PCR; in TCRdb, only in-frame clones are kept and a portion is missing. The data contain about 120,000 clones, around 87% of them singletons. V lost 3 bases and J lost 3, with 11 bases in between. Germline V CDR1 and CDR2: SQVTM, ANQGSEA. The length of the CDR3 is 13 residues. The sequence derives from an adult who received the AZD1222 COVID-19 vaccine. The sample in question was peripheral blood, obtained 28 days after the second AZD1222 dose. The chain combines TRBV29-1 with TRBJ1-2, with no clear D. CDR3 nucleotides: TGCAGCGTTGATCGTGGAGGGCACTATGGCTACACCTTC. As protein: CSVDRGGHYGYTF.